This TCR beta chain was found in a study of T cell repertoires in cytomegalovirus infection. Across the whole study: HLA-C-restricted CMV epitopes, recently identified, and well-studied HLA-B-restricted ones were used by the study. Both a matching HLA type and CMV infection were indicated by public TCR beta signatures.

Regarding the study as a whole: CMV carriers with the relevant HLA were identified by cumulative public TCR beta family frequency. HLA-C-restricted CMV clonotypes gave the most frequent clonotype in two of eight donors.

In the case of this clonotype: Its target is not known.

V was trimmed by 4 bases and J by 0 bases, leaving 10 bases between them. The CDR3 length is 15 residues. Germline values: CDR1 SNHLY, CDR2 FYNNEI. MiXCR was run by TCRdb on the reads, yielding one entry per CDR3 protein. Among 750,000 to 900,000 distinct CDR3 sequences listed, 25% to 35% were seen once. This TCR derives from a human donor in good health (CMV status not recorded). Some clones in this sample may be carry-over from other donors' samples. Specimen: cultured CD8+ T cells from PBMCs, collected from culture after CMV antigen stimulation. The rearrangement joins TRBV2 to TRBJ1-5; D remains ambiguous. CDR3 sequence reads: CASSGKEYSNQPQHF. The CDR3 nucleotides are TGTGCCAGCAGTGGCAAGGAGTATAGCAATCAGCCCCAGCATTTT.